What follows are 21 T cell receptor beta chains derived from one specimen sequenced in a study of patients and donors after allogeneic stem cell transplantation (dated by TCRdb to between 2020 and 2021). Library prep was done by RT-PCR. Instrument on record: NextSeq 550. The public reads were run again by TCRdb, first through fastp at Q25 and then through MiXCR, and only productive beta chains were kept. For every CDR3 protein sequence, its rows merge into one entry that carries the most common genes and DNA. The table for this sample lists 9,000 to 10,000 distinct CDR3 sequences; 5.9% of them were counted only once. Approximately 26% of the sample is held by the ten biggest clonotypes. The source material was blood, either unsorted or a sorted T cell fraction (not recorded which). These receptors were collected from a human donor who was either an allogeneic HSCT recipient or a stem cell or donor lymphocyte infusion donor (not recorded which). It is not recorded whose cells these are; they may come from a transplant donor.

This clonotype was counted between two and nine times. The chain couples TRBV3-1 to TRBJ2-7, with TRBD2 matching 7 bases. Germline CDR1 is LGHDT and CDR2 is YNNKEL (reference sequence). V gave up 5 bases and J gave up 2 bases; unmatched junction bases: 6. The CDR3 has 14 amino acids. CDR3 coding DNA: TGTGCCAGCAGCAAACCTAGCGGCCCCTACGAGCAGTACTTC. This translates into CASSKPSGPYEQYF.

At least ten counts were recorded for this clonotype. The chain is built from TRBV18 and TRBJ2-3; no clear D. Germline V gene lookup returns CDR1 KGHSH and CDR2 LQKENI. CDR3 size: 13 residues. V lost 5 bases and J 5 bases, leaving 11 bases between the germline ends. DNA for the CDR3: TGTGCCAGCTCAATGGGCGTTCAAGATACGCAGTATTTT. This encodes CASSMGVQDTQYF.

A few counts support this clonotype. CDR3 sequence (DNA): TGTGCCAGTAGTAACCCCGGGGAAACAGATACGCAGTATTTT. Protein sequence: CASSNPGETDTQYF. The gene calls are TRBV19 and TRBJ2-3; maybe TRBD2 (5 bases). Trimming took 4 bases from V and 3 from J, leaving 11 bases between them. The germline gives CDR1 LNHDA, CDR2 SQIVND (reference sequence). The CDR3 totals 14 residues.

This clonotype was counted a few times. V is TRBV18 and J is TRBJ2-3; D perhaps matches TRBD2 (5 bases). Trimming cost V 5 bases and J 1 base, with 13 bases left between them. The V gene's germline CDR1 is KGHSH and CDR2 LQKENI. CDR3 length equals 15 residues. The CDR3 DNA sequence: TGTGCCAGCTCAGCCACTACCGGGGGCACAGATACGCAGTATTTT. This translates into CASSATTGGTDTQYF.

CDR3 coding DNA: TGCAGTGCTAGAGATCCGTCCGGGCAGCCCATGCATGAGCAGTTCTTC. Translation: CSARDPSGQPMHEQFF. The chain couples TRBV20-1 to TRBJ2-1; no firm D call. Germline V gene data show CDR1 as DFQATT and CDR2 as SNEGSKA (reference sequence). The CDR3 runs 16 residues. V lost 0 bases and J lost 8, with 20 bases in between.

This clonotype was picked up many times. The junction departs from the called germline gene at one end, perhaps through a read error. CDR3 DNA sequence: TGTGCCAGCAGTGACACAGGGCTTGGACTCGCTTCGTTT. Its protein product is CASSDTGLGLASF. V and J are TRBV2 and TRBJ1-1; D is possibly TRBD1 (6 bases). The length of the CDR3 is 13 residues. Germline loops: CDR1 SNHLY, CDR2 FYNNEI.

The chain has TRBV20-1 and TRBJ2-5, with 9 nucleotides matching TRBD1. J gave up 5 bases and V 1 base, and 8 bases lay outside the gene matches. The CDR3 consists of 15 residues. Germline V gene sequence: CDR1 DFQATT, CDR2 SNEGSKA (reference sequence). This CDR3 is CSARVADRGSETQYF. The CDR3 DNA follows: TGCAGTGCTAGAGTTGCGGACAGGGGTAGCGAGACCCAGTACTTC.

This clonotype was counted ten times or more. The chain links TRBV7-2 to TRBJ1-2; 7 positions match TRBD1. The ends lost 3 bases at V and 0 bases at J; junction bases unmatched: 4. The CDR3 covers 15 residues. CDR1 and CDR2 (germline): SGHTA, FQGNSA. The CDR3 here is CASSFDTGANYGYTF. The CDR3 nucleotides are TGTGCCAGCAGCTTTGATACAGGGGCTAACTATGGCTACACCTTC.

CDR3 region: CASSEQSSGIGEQYF. The CDR3 DNA sequence: TGCGCCAGCAGTGAGCAAAGTAGCGGGATCGGCGAGCAGTACTTC. V usage is TRBV10-1 and J usage is TRBJ2-7; TRBD2 matches at 8 bases. Germline-derived CDR1 and CDR2 are WNHNN and SYGVQD (reference sequence). The V segment lost 2 bases and the J segment 6 bases; nucleotides outside the gene matches: 9. The CDR3 runs 15 residues.

The chain recombines TRBV5-1 with TRBJ2-1; no firm D call. Germline V gene data show CDR1 as SGHRS and CDR2 as YFSETQ. V lost 4 bases and J 6 bases, leaving 17 bases between the germline ends. The CDR3 is made up of 15 amino acids. CDR3 sequence reads: CASSPFDSRSNEQFF. The CDR3 region has the DNA TGCGCCAGCAGCCCCTTCGATAGTAGGTCCAATGAGCAGTTCTTC.

This clonotype was counted ten times or more. The chain has TRBV5-1 and TRBJ2-3; TRBD2 aligns across 8 bases. The J segment lost 0 bases and the V segment lost 4 bases, leaving 7 bases of the junction unmatched. This CDR3 contains 16 residues. Germline assignment: CDR1 SGHRS and CDR2 YFSETQ. The CDR3 loop reads CASSRGSSGSTDTQYF. Written as DNA, the CDR3 is TGCGCCAGCAGCCGGGGGTCTAGCGGGAGCACAGATACGCAGTATTTT. Supplemented by reference TRBV5-1 and TRBJ2-3, the full variable domain reads KAGVTQTPRYLIKTRGQQVTLSCSPISGHRSVSWYQQTPGQGLQFLFEYFSETQRNKGNFPGRFSGRQFSNSRSEMNVSTLELGDSALYLCASSRGSSGSTDTQYFGPGTRLTVL.

This clonotype came up many times. The rearrangement uses TRBV7-6 and TRBJ1-2; D gene uncertain. This CDR3 is 15 amino acids long. The V and J ends lost 0 bases and 0 bases respectively, with 8 bases between them. Germline values: CDR1 SGHVS, CDR2 FNYEAQ. The CDR3 coding sequence is TGTGCCAGCAGCTTAGCGGCCTCCCCTAACTATGGCTACACCTTC. Amino acids: CASSLAASPNYGYTF.

The gene calls are TRBV28 and TRBJ1-1; 8 bases agree with TRBD1. The CDR3 is 15 residues long. J was trimmed by 1 base and V by 6 bases; bases with no gene match: 7. CDR1 is MDHEN, CDR2 SYDVKM, per germline. CDR3 loop: CASRPAGGPNTEAFF. In nucleotides, the CDR3 is TGTGCCAGCAGACCCGCAGGGGGCCCGAACACTGAAGCTTTCTTT.

The sample holds many counts of this clonotype. V gene TRBV27 combines with J gene TRBJ1-1; D is uncertain. Between the trimmed V and J ends, which lost 5 bases and 4 bases, there was a span of 11 bases. Germline CDR1 is MNHEY and CDR2 is SMNVEV (reference sequence). The CDR3 covers 13 residues. The CDR3 bases are TGTGCCAGCAGTGAGGACGGGCCCACTGAAGCTTTCTTT. Protein product: CASSEDGPTEAFF.

This clonotype was recorded at least ten times. V is TRBV20-1 and J is TRBJ1-2, with 7 bases fitting TRBD1. J lost 8 bases, V lost 1 base, and 10 bases had no gene match. Germline assignment: CDR1 DFQATT and CDR2 SNEGSKA (reference sequence). The CDR3 is 14 amino acids. The CDR3 spells CSARGLETGLGYTF. The CDR3 coding sequence is TGCAGTGCTAGAGGGCTAGAGACAGGGCTAGGCTACACCTTC.

This clonotype was seen repeatedly, ten times or more. This rearrangement joins TRBV20-1 to TRBJ1-2; D might be TRBD1 (5 bases). CDR3 length: 13 amino acids. From germline, CDR1 is DFQATT and CDR2 SNEGSKA (reference sequence). Deletions cut 2 bases from V and 0 bases from J, with 7 bases between. The CDR3 DNA reads TGCAGTGCTAGACAGGGATCTAACTATGGCTACACCTTC. It is translated as CSARQGSNYGYTF.

The genes are TRBV28 and TRBJ2-2; the D is unclear. V was trimmed by 3 bases and J by 5 bases, leaving 10 bases between them. This CDR3 has 14 residues. Germline V gene sequence: CDR1 MDHEN, CDR2 SYDVKM. CDR3 protein: CASSFLPGTGELFF. CDR3 nucleotide sequence: TGTGCCAGCAGTTTTCTCCCGGGTACCGGGGAGCTGTTTTTT. The full variable domain, in which reference TRBV28 and TRBJ2-2 provide the parts outside the CDR3, is DVKVTQSSRYLVKRTGEKVFLECVQDMDHENMFWYRQDPGLGLRLIYFSYDVKMKEKGDIPEGYSVSREKKERFSLILESASTNQTSMYLCASSFLPGTGELFFGEGSRLTVL.

The sample holds many counts of this clonotype. The V and J genes are TRBV24-1 and TRBJ1-5; D uncertain. Germline V gene lookup returns CDR1 KGHDR and CDR2 SFDVKD. The CDR3 sequence is 17 residues long. Trimming cost V 0 bases and J 12 bases, with 23 bases left between them. The CDR3 sequence: CATSDLGGQQHQWLQHF. The CDR3 nucleotides are TGTGCCACCAGTGATTTGGGCGGTCAGCAACATCAGTGGCTCCAGCATTTT.

This clonotype was observed many times. The chain combines TRBV20-1 with TRBJ1-5, with D maybe TRBD1 (5 bases). There are 14 residues in the CDR3. The V gene lost 4 bases and the J gene lost 6 bases, with 16 bases spanning the gap. Germline values: CDR1 DFQATT, CDR2 SNEGSKA (reference sequence). The CDR3 region has the DNA TGCAGTGCTATTCGGGGGAGCTCTACTCAGCCCCAGCATTTT. Translated: CSAIRGSSTQPQHF.

At least ten counts were recorded for this clonotype. The gene calls are TRBV5-1 and TRBJ2-2, with D possibly TRBD2 on 5 matching bases. Trimming stripped 6 bases from V and 1 base from J, with 16 bases between. CDR1 and CDR2 (germline): SGHRS, YFSETQ. This CDR3 contains 16 residues. The CDR3 loop reads CASNPSGIVNTGELFF. The CDR3 DNA sequence: TGCGCCAGCAACCCCTCGGGGATAGTGAACACCGGGGAGCTGTTTTTT.

This clonotype has only a few counts. V is TRBV3-1 and J is TRBJ2-3; tentatively, D is TRBD2 (6 bases). The CDR3 length is 16 residues. Trimming removed 8 bases at V and 2 bases at J, with 20 bases between. CDR1 is LGHDT, CDR2 YNNKEL, per germline (reference sequence). The CDR3 here is CASARGDLGFTDTQYF. CDR3 in DNA: TGTGCCAGCGCCCGCGGGGATTTAGGCTTCACAGATACGCAGTATTTT.